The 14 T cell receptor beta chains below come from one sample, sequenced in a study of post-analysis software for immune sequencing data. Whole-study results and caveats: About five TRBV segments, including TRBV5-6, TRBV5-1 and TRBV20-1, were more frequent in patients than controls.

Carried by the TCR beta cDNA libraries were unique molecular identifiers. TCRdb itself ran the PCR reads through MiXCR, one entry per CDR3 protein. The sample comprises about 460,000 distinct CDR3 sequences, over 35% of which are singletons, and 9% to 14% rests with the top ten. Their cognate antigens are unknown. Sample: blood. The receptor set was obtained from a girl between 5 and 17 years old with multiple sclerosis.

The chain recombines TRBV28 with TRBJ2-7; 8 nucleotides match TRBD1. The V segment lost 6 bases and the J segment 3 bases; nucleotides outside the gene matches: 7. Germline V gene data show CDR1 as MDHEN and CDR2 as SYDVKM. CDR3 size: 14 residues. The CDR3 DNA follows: TGTGCCAGCAGGGGATCCGGGACAGGCTACGAGCAGTACTTC. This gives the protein CASRGSGTGYEQYF.

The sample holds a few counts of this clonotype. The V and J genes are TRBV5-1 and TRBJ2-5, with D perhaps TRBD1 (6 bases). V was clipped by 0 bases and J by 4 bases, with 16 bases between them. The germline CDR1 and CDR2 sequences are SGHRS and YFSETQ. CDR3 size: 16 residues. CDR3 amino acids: CASSLAGNRVVETQYF. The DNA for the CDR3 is TGCGCCAGCAGCTTGGCCGGTAACAGGGTGGTAGAGACCCAGTACTTC.

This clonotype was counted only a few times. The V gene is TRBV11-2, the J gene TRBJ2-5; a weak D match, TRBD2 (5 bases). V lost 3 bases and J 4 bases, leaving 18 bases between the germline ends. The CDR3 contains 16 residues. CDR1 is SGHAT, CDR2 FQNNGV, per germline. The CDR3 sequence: CASSFSPTAEGETQYF. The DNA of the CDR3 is TGTGCCAGCAGCTTCTCCCCAACGGCTGAGGGAGAGACCCAGTACTTC.

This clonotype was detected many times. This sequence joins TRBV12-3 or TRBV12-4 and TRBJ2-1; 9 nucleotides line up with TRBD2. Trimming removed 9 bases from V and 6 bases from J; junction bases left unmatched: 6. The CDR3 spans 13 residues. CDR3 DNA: TGTGCCAGTATAACTAGCGGGTTCAATGAGCAGTTCTTC. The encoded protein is CASITSGFNEQFF.

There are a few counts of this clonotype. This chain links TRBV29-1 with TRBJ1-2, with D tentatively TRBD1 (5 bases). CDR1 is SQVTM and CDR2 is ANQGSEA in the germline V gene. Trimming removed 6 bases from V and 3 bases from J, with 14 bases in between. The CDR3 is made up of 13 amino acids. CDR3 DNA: TGCAGCGTCTCCGTTAGGGGTGACTATGGCTACACCTTC. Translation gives CSVSVRGDYGYTF.

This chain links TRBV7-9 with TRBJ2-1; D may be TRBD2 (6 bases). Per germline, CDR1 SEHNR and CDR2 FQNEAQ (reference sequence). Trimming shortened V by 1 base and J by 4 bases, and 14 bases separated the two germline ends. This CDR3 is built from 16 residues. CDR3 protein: CASSLVVREDYNEQFF. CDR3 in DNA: TGTGCCAGCAGCTTAGTGGTGCGGGAAGATTACAATGAGCAGTTCTTC.

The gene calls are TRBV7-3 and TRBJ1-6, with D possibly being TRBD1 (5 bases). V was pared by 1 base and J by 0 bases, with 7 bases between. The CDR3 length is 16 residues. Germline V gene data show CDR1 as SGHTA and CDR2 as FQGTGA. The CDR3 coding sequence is TGTGCCAGCAGCTTAAAGGGGAGCTCCTATAATTCACCCCTCCACTTT. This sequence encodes CASSLKGSSYNSPLHF.

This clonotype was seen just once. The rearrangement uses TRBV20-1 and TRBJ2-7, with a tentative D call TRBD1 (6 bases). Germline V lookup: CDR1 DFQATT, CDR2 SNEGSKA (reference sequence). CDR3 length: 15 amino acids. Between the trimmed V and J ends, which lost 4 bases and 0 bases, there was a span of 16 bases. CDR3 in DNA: TGCAGTGCTACCGGAAACCGGGACAACTCCTACGAGCAGTACTTC. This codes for CSATGNRDNSYEQYF.

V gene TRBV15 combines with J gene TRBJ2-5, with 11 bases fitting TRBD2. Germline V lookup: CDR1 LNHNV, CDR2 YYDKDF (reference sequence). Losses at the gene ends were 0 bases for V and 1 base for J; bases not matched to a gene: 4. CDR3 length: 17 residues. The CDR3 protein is CATSRERGLAAQETQYF. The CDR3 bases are TGTGCCACCAGCAGAGAACGGGGACTAGCGGCCCAAGAGACCCAGTACTTC.

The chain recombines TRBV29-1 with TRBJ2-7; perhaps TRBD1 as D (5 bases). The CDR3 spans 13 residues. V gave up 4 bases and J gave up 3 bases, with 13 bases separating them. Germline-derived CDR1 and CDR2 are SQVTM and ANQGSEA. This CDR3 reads CSVGGRQVYEQYF. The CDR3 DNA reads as TGCAGCGTTGGGGGCAGGCAGGTCTACGAGCAGTACTTC.

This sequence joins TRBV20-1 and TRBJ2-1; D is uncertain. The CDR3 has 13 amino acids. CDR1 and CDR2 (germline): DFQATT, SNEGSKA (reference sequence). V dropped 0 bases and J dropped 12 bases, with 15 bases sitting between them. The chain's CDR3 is CSARDNLAKPQFF. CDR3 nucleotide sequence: TGCAGTGCTAGAGATAATTTGGCTAAGCCGCAGTTCTTC.

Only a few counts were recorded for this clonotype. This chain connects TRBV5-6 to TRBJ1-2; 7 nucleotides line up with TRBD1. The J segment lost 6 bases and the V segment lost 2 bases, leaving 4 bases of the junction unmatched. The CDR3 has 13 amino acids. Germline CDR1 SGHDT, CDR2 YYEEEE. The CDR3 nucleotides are TGTGCCAGCAGCTTAGACAGGGCGGATGGCTACACCTTC. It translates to CASSLDRADGYTF.

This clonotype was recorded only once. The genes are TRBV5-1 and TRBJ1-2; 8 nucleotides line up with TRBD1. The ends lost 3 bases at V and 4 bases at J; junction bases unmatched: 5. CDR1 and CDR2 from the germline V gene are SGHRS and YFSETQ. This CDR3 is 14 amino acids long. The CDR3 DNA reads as TGCGCCAGCAGCTCTGGACAGGGCCCCTATGGCTACACCTTC. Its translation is CASSSGQGPYGYTF.

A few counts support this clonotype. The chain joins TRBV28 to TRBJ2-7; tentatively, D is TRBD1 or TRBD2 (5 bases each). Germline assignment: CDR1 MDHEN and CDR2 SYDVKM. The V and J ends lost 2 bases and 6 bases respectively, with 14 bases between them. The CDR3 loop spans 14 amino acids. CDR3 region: CASSLLEGRGEQYF. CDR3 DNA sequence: TGTGCCAGCAGTTTACTAGAGGGAAGGGGCGAGCAGTACTTC.